One sample yielded the 10 T cell receptor beta chains listed below, sequenced in a study of human T cells and chemical hapten exposure. MiXCR was run by TCRdb on the RACE reads, yielding one entry per CDR3 protein. The sample lists 84,000 or so distinct CDR3 sequences, about 11% seen once, with 2% to 2.5% in the top ten. Time point specified: patch test 1, 2 weeks after DPC sensitization. Documented treatment: therapeutic diphenylcyclopropenone sensitization with weekly scalp DPC. Sequencing used whole blood, obtained in connection with sensitization to the hapten diphenylcyclopropenone (DPC). These receptors were taken from a man aged 40-49 years with alopecia areata. Some clones in this sample may be carry-over from other donors' samples.

The J gene is TRBJ1-1, the V gene TRBV5-1; no reliable D call. V was clipped by 0 bases and J by 1 base, with 10 bases between them. The germline V gene encodes CDR1 SGHRS and CDR2 YFSETQ. The length of the CDR3 is 15 residues. CDR3 nucleotides: TGCGCCAGCAGCTTGGGTCCCGGTGGGAACACTGAAGCTTTCTTT. Translation: CASSLGPGGNTEAFF.

V and J are TRBV20-1 and TRBJ1-2, with 9 bases fitting TRBD1. Germline-derived CDR1 and CDR2 are DFQATT and SNEGSKA (reference sequence). V shed 4 bases, J shed 4 bases, and the junction held 7 bases outside the gene matches. There are 14 residues in the CDR3. CDR3 in DNA: TGCAGTGCTAAGCTACAGGGGGCGGGCTATGGCTACACCTTC. Its translation is CSAKLQGAGYGYTF.

The rearrangement joins TRBV20-1 to TRBJ1-1; perhaps TRBD1 as D (6 bases). This CDR3 has 12 amino acids. Trimming stripped 6 bases from V and 1 base from J, with 9 bases between. Germline V CDR1 and CDR2: DFQATT, SNEGSKA (reference sequence). The CDR3 loop reads CSARGQNTEAFF. The DNA for the CDR3 is TGCAGTGCAAGGGGACAGAACACTGAAGCTTTCTTT.

This clonotype was seen only once. The CDR3 sequence: CASSSPSGTKNTGELFF. In DNA, the CDR3 is TGTGCCAGCAGTTCCCCCTCCGGGACAAAGAACACCGGGGAGCTGTTTTTT. This rearrangement joins TRBV28 to TRBJ2-2; TRBD1 is a possible D gene (6 bases). Germline V gene lookup returns CDR1 MDHEN and CDR2 SYDVKM. The length of the CDR3 is 17 residues. V was cut by 4 bases and J by 1 base, with 16 bases left in between.

At least ten counts were recorded for this clonotype. The chain is built from TRBV20-1 and TRBJ1-1, with D perhaps matching TRBD1 (5 bases). The V gene's germline CDR1 is DFQATT and CDR2 SNEGSKA (reference sequence). There are 14 residues in the CDR3. V was cut by 5 bases and J by 7 bases, with 20 bases left in between. The CDR3 region is CSAYGHLLFDEAFF. The DNA of the CDR3 is TGCAGTGCTTACGGACACCTTCTCTTTGATGAAGCTTTCTTT.

This clonotype has a count of ten or more. The rearrangement uses TRBV7-6 and TRBJ2-6; the D is unclear. Germline V gene lookup returns CDR1 SGHVS and CDR2 FNYEAQ. This CDR3 has 16 amino acids. V was cut by 1 base and J by 0 bases, with 7 bases left in between. The CDR3 spells CASSLVPRSGANVLTF. As DNA, the CDR3 is TGTGCCAGCAGCTTAGTACCGCGCTCTGGGGCCAACGTCCTGACTTTC.

The J gene is TRBJ2-4, the V gene TRBV5-1, with D perhaps matching TRBD1 (6 bases). CDR1 SGHRS and CDR2 YFSETQ come from the germline V gene. This CDR3 comprises 15 residues. The V and J ends lost 7 bases and 0 bases respectively, with 14 bases between them. CDR3: CASAENREAKNIQYF. The CDR3, as DNA: TGCGCCAGCGCGGAGAACAGGGAAGCCAAAAACATTCAGTACTTC.

J is TRBJ1-2 and V is TRBV20-1; TRBD1 aligns across 8 bases. Germline loops: CDR1 DFQATT, CDR2 SNEGSKA (reference sequence). Germline trimming cut 4 bases from V and 2 bases from J; bases unmatched to any gene: 3. This CDR3 contains 13 residues. CDR3 loop: CSAKWDRNYGYTF. In DNA form, the CDR3 reads TGCAGTGCTAAATGGGACAGGAACTATGGCTACACCTTC.

This clonotype appeared a few times. The chain carries TRBV10-3 and TRBJ2-1, with a weak D call TRBD2 (5 bases). The V gene lost 4 bases and the J gene lost 8 bases, with 15 bases spanning the gap. Germline values: CDR1 ENHRY, CDR2 SYGVKD. This CDR3 spans 14 amino acids. The CDR3 DNA sequence: TGTGCCATCAGTGTTAAGGTCGGGGTCGATGAGCAGTTCTTC. This translates into CAISVKVGVDEQFF.

This clonotype was observed at least ten times. This chain links TRBV30 with TRBJ2-1; no clear D. Germline V CDR1 and CDR2: GTSNPN, SVGIG (reference sequence). The ends were cut back, 0 bases at V and 6 bases at J, with 6 bases in the middle. This CDR3 has 12 amino acids. Here the CDR3 DNA reads TGTGCCTGGAGTGTCTCAAGCAATGAGCAGTTCTTC. Protein sequence: CAWSVSSNEQFF. Together with reference TRBV30 and TRBJ2-1, the CDR3 gives the full variable domain: SQTIHQWPATLVQPVGSPLSLECTVEGTSNPNLYWYRQAAGRGLQLLFYSVGIGQISSEVPQNLSASRPQDRQFILSSKKLLLSDSGFYLCAWSVSSNEQFFGPGTRLTVL.